This T cell receptor (beta chain) was found in a study of human T cells and chemical hapten exposure. Overall study context: DPC at 2% was the sensitizing agent, placed on about 2 cm by about 2 cm of upper inner arm skin. After 6 days, upper back 0.01% DPC patch tests were scored. Study-wide results and caveats: TCRs at a frequency above 1 in 1000 stayed unchanged with DPC sensitization.

As regards this clonotype: Its antigen remains unidentified.

Individual cDNA molecules each carried unique molecular identifiers attached by the library. TCRdb recomputed calls from the reads with MiXCR, one row per CDR3 protein. The sample contains roughly 700 distinct CDR3 sequences, approximately 64% of which appear only once. The treatment here: therapeutic diphenylcyclopropenone sensitization with weekly scalp DPC. Per the germline V gene, CDR1 is LGHDT and CDR2 is YNNKEL (reference sequence). Trimming removed 4 bases from V and 9 bases from J, with 10 bases in between. The CDR3 spans 13 residues. The rearrangement joins TRBV3-1 to TRBJ1-6; D gene unclear. The sequenced sample was whole blood, obtained before DPC sensitization or 2, 6, or about 24 weeks after (not recorded which). The clonotype comes from an adult with alopecia areata. Some clones in this sample may be carry-over from other donors' samples. This table probably holds off-target reads from a library built for another chain. CDR3 sequence: CASSPKRISPLHF. CDR3 coding DNA: TGTGCCAGCAGCCCAAAGAGAATTTCACCCCTCCACTTT. Based on the CDR3 plus reference TRBV3-1 and TRBJ1-6, the full variable domain is DTAVSQTPKYLVTQMGNDKSIKCEQNLGHDTMYWYKQDSKKFLKIMFSYNNKELIINETVPNRFSPKSPDKAHLNLHINSLELGDSAVYFCASSPKRISPLHFGNGTRLTVT.